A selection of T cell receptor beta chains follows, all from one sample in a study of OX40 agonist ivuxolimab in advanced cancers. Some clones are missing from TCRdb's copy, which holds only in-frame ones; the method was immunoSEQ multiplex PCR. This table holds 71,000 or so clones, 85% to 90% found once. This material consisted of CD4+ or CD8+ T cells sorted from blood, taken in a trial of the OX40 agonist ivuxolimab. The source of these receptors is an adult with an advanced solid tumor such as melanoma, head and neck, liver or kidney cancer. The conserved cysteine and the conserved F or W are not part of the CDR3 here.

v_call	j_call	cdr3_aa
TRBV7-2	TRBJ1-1	ASSLLTRDREAF
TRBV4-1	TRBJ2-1	ASSQVQLVSYNEQF
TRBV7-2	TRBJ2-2	ASSLPGGRRTGELF
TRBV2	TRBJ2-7	ASSELGSEQY
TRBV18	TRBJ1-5	ASSRDQPQH
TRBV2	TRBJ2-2	ASSEVEEANTGELF
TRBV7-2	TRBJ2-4	ASSWTVKNIQY
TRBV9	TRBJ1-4	ASSRGPEEKLF
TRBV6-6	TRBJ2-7	ASTSGIFEQY
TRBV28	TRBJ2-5	ASSLAGLVKETQY
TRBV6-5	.	ASSQTSGSFEQY
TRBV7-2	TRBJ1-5	ASSFRDTNQPQH
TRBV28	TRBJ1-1	ASMDGAHDGTEAF
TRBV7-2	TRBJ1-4	ASSLTGANEKLF
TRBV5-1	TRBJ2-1	ASSTQVGPVEQF
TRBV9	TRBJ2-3	ASSVSSGRNTDTQY